This note documents a single TCR beta chain sequence. The data were obtained in a study of patients and donors after allogeneic stem cell transplantation. One entry per CDR3 protein, called by TCRdb with MiXCR from the RT-PCR reads. The sample has 150,000 to 200,000 distinct CDR3 sequences, roughly 31% seen once; the top ten hold about 3.3%. This CDR3 comprises 13 residues. Germline assignment: CDR1 MNHEY and CDR2 SVGAGI. Trimming took off 5 bases at V and 2 bases at J, with 9 bases between the two ends. The sample was blood, either unsorted or a sorted T cell fraction (not recorded which). The V and J genes are TRBV6-5 and TRBJ1-2, with D unresolved. The clonotype comes from a human donor who was either an allogeneic HSCT recipient or a stem cell or donor lymphocyte infusion donor (not recorded which). It is not recorded whose cells these are; they may come from a transplant donor. CDR3 in amino acids: CASSPLRNYGYTF. CDR3 nucleotide sequence: TGTGCCAGCAGTCCCCTCCGGAACTATGGCTACACCTTC.